This TCR beta chain was documented in a study of T cell repertoires in cytomegalovirus infection. Whole-study context: Indicated by public TCR beta signatures were CMV infection and matching HLA type.

This clonotype showed up just a few times. What it binds is unknown. Study outcomes and limitations: People with CMV and the relevant HLA were identified by cumulative public TCR beta family frequency. There were HLA-C-restricted CMV-specific TCR beta clonotypes dominating the ex vivo response.

TCRdb re-derived calls from the reads in MiXCR, one entry per CDR3 protein. The table includes around 300,000 distinct CDR3 sequences, about a quarter detected once. CDR3 length: 15 amino acids. Germline CDR1 and CDR2: SGDLS and YYNGEE. Deletions cut 0 bases from V and 2 bases from J, with 11 bases between. Source material: PBMCs. The gene calls are TRBV9 and TRBJ1-1, with D perhaps TRBD1 (6 bases). This TCR was sampled from a human donor in good health (CMV status not recorded). Some clones in this sample may be carry-over from other donors' samples. The CDR3 sequence: CASSVDTGFNTEAFF. The CDR3 DNA reads TGTGCCAGCAGCGTAGATACAGGGTTTAACACTGAAGCTTTCTTT. Complete variable domain (other parts from reference TRBV9 and TRBJ1-1): DSGVTQTPKHLITATGQRVTLRCSPRSGDLSVYWYQQSLDQGLQFLIQYYNGEERAKGNILERFSAQQFPDLHSELNLSSLELGDSALYFCASSVDTGFNTEAFFGQGTRLTVV.